The sequence of this T cell receptor (beta chain) was determined in a study of cytomegalovirus exposure and HLA in healthy donors. Study-wide context: T cells numbering around 200 million yielded around 120 million unique TCR beta sequences in an earlier analysis. Caucasian-associated ancestry cluster membership applied to 75% to 85% of around 400 genotyped donors.

Vbeta (60) and Jbeta (13) primers were used in the PCR. TCRdb's copy holds only in-frame clones and misses some; the assay was immunoSEQ multiplex PCR. The repertoire includes around 120,000 clones, around 69% of them detected once, and 2.5% to 3% sits in the top ten. V was clipped by 4 bases and J by 4 bases; unmatched bases: 5. The CDR3 is made up of 14 amino acids. Germline CDR1 SGDLS, CDR2 YYNGEE. In the case of this clone: Its specificity is not known.

Study-level findings and limits: Analyses of presence and absence presupposed an approximately uniform sequencing depth across donors.

V is TRBV9 and J is TRBJ2-5; 9 positions match TRBD1. Material for sequencing was PBMCs. This TCR derives from a human donor in good health. In DNA form, the CDR3 reads TGTGCCAGCAGCCCGGGGGACAGGGCAGAGACCCAGTACTTC. Translation gives CASSPGDRAETQYF.